These T cell receptor beta chains were read from a single sample in a study of blood T cell repertoires in COVID-19. Profiling relied on immunoSEQ multiplex PCR, and the TCRdb table lists in-frame clones only, not all of them. The sample carries 35,000 to 50,000 clones, 75% to 80% recorded once. The source material was peripheral blood. The receptors derive from a man between 65 and 85 years old with active or convalescent COVID-19. The CDR3 runs from the conserved cysteine through the conserved F or W. The D gene is left open where the match is weak. Not every row has a clone size; where given, it reads once, few, many or a size class.

TRBV6-1,NA,TRBJ2-5,NA,TGTGCCAGCAGTGAAAGACAGCGCAGAGAGACCCAGTACTTC,CASSERQRRETQYF
TRBV11-2,few,TRBJ2-1,TRBD1,TGTGCCAGCAGGTACACAGGGGCCCCTGAGCAGTTCTTC,CASRYTGAPEQFF
TRBV7-6,NA,TRBJ2-1,TRBD1,TGTGCCAGCAGCTGGCGACAGGGGGATTCCAATGAGCAGTTCTTC,CASSWRQGDSNEQFF
TRBV6-5,NA,TRBJ1-1,NA,TGTGCCAGCAGGGCGGATCGGGTGCGGGACACTGAAGCTTTCTTT,CASRADRVRDTEAFF
TRBV13,NA,TRBJ2-7,TRBD1,TGTGCCAGCAATCGGGGACAGGGTTCCCACGAGCAGTACTTC,CASNRGQGSHEQYF
TRBV11-3,once,TRBJ2-1,TRBD2,TGTGCCAGCAGCTTCCCTAGCGGGGGGAATGAGCAGTTCTTC,CASSFPSGGNEQFF
TRBV27,few,TRBJ1-1,NA,TGTGCCAGCAGTTCCTTTCCTACAGGGCAATCCACTGAAGCTTTCTTT,CASSSFPTGQSTEAFF
TRBV6-5,NA,TRBJ1-3,NA,TGTGCCAGCCGCGGCTCTGGAAACACCATATATTTT,CASRGSGNTIYF
TRBV28,NA,TRBJ1-5,TRBD1,TGTGCCAGCTACCAGACAGGGCAAAGCAATCAGCCCCAGCATTTT,CASYQTGQSNQPQHF
TRBV29-1,NA,TRBJ1-1,NA,TGCAGCGTTGAAGATAGGGGGACGTACACTGAAGCTTTCTTT,CSVEDRGTYTEAFF
TRBV18,few,TRBJ2-7,NA,TGTGCCAGCTCATCCAGGGGACCTGGGGAACAGCAGTACTTC,CASSSRGPGEQQYF
TRBV30,NA,TRBJ1-2,TRBD1,TGTGCCTGGAGTGTGAGACAGGGGGCTTCGGTCTACACCTTC,CAWSVRQGASVYTF
TRBV7-3,NA,TRBJ2-4,TRBD2,TGTGCCAGCAGCTTAGTTCTTACTAGCGAAGCTAAAAACATTCAGTACTTC,CASSLVLTSEAKNIQYF
TRBV28,NA,TRBJ2-7,TRBD2,TGTGCCAGCAGTTTAAGCGGGGGCAACTACGAGCAGTACTTC,CASSLSGGNYEQYF
TRBV5-5,NA,TRBJ2-2,TRBD1,TGTGCCAGCAGGGACGACAGGGGAGGTTGGACCGGGGAGCTGTTTTTT,CASRDDRGGWTGELFF
TRBV6-2/TRBV6-3,NA,TRBJ1-4,NA,TGTGCCAGCAGTTACGGGGACTCCGGGAGTGAAAAACTGTTTTTT,CASSYGDSGSEKLFF
TRBV3-1/TRBV3-2,NA,TRBJ2-7,NA,TGTGCCAGCAGCTCTCCATCTGGGGGGGCGTACTTC,CASSSPSGGAYF
TRBV28,NA,TRBJ2-4,TRBD2,TGTGCCAGCAGTTTACGCGGGGGGGCCGACATTCAGTACTTC,CASSLRGGADIQYF
TRBV3-1/TRBV3-2,NA,TRBJ1-3,TRBD1,TGTGCCAGCAGGTTGAGACAGGGGGCAGGAAACACCATATATTTT,CASRLRQGAGNTIYF
TRBV6-5,NA,TRBJ2-2,TRBD1,TGTGTCAGCAGGACAGGTCAGAACACCGGGGAGCTGTTTTTT,CVSRTGQNTGELFF
TRBV28,NA,TRBJ2-3,TRBD2,TGTGCCAGCAGTCCCATGATCGGACTAGCGGGGGACATTTCCACAGATACGCAGTATTTT,CASSPMIGLAGDISTDTQYF
TRBV29-1,NA,TRBJ2-7,NA,TGCAGCGTTGAAAAGACGAGGGAGGACGAGCAGTACTTC,CSVEKTREDEQYF
TRBV19,NA,TRBJ1-3,NA,TGTGCCAGTAGTTCTCTGGGACACTCTGGAAACACCATATATTTT,CASSSLGHSGNTIYF
TRBV11-2,once,TRBJ1-2,TRBD1,TGTGCCAGCAGCCAAAGTCTGACAGGGGCGAGTGGCTACACCTTC,CASSQSLTGASGYTF
TRBV4-1,NA,TRBJ1-6,NA,TGCGCCAGCAGCCAAGATGGTTATGAGAATTCACCCCTCCACTTT,CASSQDGYENSPLHF
TRBV5-1,NA,TRBJ2-6,TRBD1,TGCGCCAGTCGATCACAGGGGTCTGGGGCCAACGTCCTGACTTTC,CASRSQGSGANVLTF
TRBV7-9,NA,TRBJ1-3,NA,TGTGCCAGCAGCAAAGGGACAATCAATGGAAACACCATATATTTT,CASSKGTINGNTIYF